Shown below are 28 T cell receptor beta chains from a single sample sequenced in a study of OX40 agonist ivuxolimab in advanced cancers. Clones were sequenced by immunoSEQ multiplex PCR, and TCRdb holds only the in-frame ones, with some missing. The data contain about 63,000 clones, about three quarters of them singletons. The starting material was CD4+ or CD8+ T cells sorted from blood, obtained in a trial of the OX40 agonist ivuxolimab. The receptor source for this set is an adult with an advanced solid tumor such as melanoma, head and neck, liver or kidney cancer.

This clone has a single count. The chain has TRBV4-1 and TRBJ2-3; either TRBD1 or TRBD2 may fit D (5 bases each). This CDR3 has 16 residues. Germline lookup yields CDR1 MGHRA and CDR2 YSYEKL. The V and J ends lost 4 bases and 0 bases respectively, with 14 bases between them. CDR3 residues: CASSLGTFPSTDTQYF. In DNA form, the CDR3 reads TGCGCCAGCAGCCTCGGGACCTTTCCTAGCACAGATACGCAGTATTTT.

This chain uses TRBV19 with TRBJ2-7; a possible D gene is TRBD2 (7 bases). Trimming removed 5 bases from V and 0 bases from J, with 14 bases in between. Germline V CDR1 and CDR2: LNHDA, SQIVND (reference sequence). CDR3 length: 15 amino acids. CDR3 amino acids: CASSPRGGGSYEQYF. The CDR3 region has the DNA TGTGCCAGTAGTCCCCGGGGAGGGGGCTCCTACGAGCAGTACTTC.

The rearrangement joins TRBV7-3 to TRBJ2-1; 8 positions match TRBD2. Per germline, CDR1 SGHTA and CDR2 FQGTGA. The CDR3 loop spans 15 amino acids. Trimming cost V 5 bases and J 4 bases; bases outside gene matches: 7. The CDR3 bases are TGTGCCAGCAGCCCTGGGGTAGCGGGGTACAATGAGCAGTTCTTC. Its protein is CASSPGVAGYNEQFF.

The CDR3 DNA reads TGTGCCAGCAGACTTATAGGGTCGGATCAGCCCCAGCATTTT. It yields the protein CASRLIGSDQPQHF. The V and J genes are TRBV6-5 and TRBJ1-5; D is undetermined. CDR1 is MNHEY, CDR2 SVGAGI, per germline. The V gene lost 6 bases and the J gene lost 5 bases, with 14 bases spanning the gap. The CDR3 is made up of 14 amino acids.

The chain combines TRBV2 with TRBJ2-1; 11 positions agree with TRBD2. Germline assignment: CDR1 SNHLY and CDR2 FYNNEI. Trimming took 5 bases from V and 10 from J; bases not matched to a gene: 7. This CDR3 comprises 14 residues. The CDR3 DNA follows: TGTGCCAGCAGTCGACTAGCGGGAAACCGGGAGCAGTTCTTC. Translated, it gives CASSRLAGNREQFF.

This chain joins TRBV7-2 and TRBJ1-2; D remains ambiguous. Germline V lookup: CDR1 SGHTA, CDR2 FQGNSA. V was shortened by 5 bases and J by 4 bases, with 8 bases between the two germline ends. The CDR3 length is 12 residues. The DNA for the CDR3 is TGTGCCAGCAGCGAGTGGGGCTATGGCTACACCTTC. Protein product: CASSEWGYGYTF.

This clone was seen only once. The chain combines TRBV4-1 with TRBJ1-2; D is perhaps TRBD1 (5 bases). Germline V gives CDR1 MGHRA, CDR2 YSYEKL. The CDR3 is made up of 14 amino acids. Trimming took 0 bases from V and 2 from J, leaving 7 bases between them. CDR3 bases: TGCGCCAGCAGCCAAGATCGGGGGAACTATGGCTACACCTTC. Amino acid sequence: CASSQDRGNYGYTF.

The rearrangement uses TRBV6-5 and TRBJ1-4; no clear D. The CDR3 contains 14 residues. Between the trimmed V and J ends, which lost 2 bases and 8 bases, there was a span of 12 bases. Germline lookup yields CDR1 MNHEY and CDR2 SVGAGI. Here the CDR3 reads CASSYDSGGEKLFF. The CDR3 region has the DNA TGTGCCAGCAGTTACGACTCCGGCGGGGAAAAACTGTTTTTT.

V is TRBV18 and J is TRBJ2-5; a possible D gene is TRBD1 (5 bases). The V end lost 6 bases, the J end lost 2 bases, and 10 bases lay between the germline ends. Germline CDR1 and CDR2: KGHSH and LQKENI. CDR3 length: 13 amino acids. CDR3 region: CASSWTRQETQYF. The DNA of the CDR3 is TGTGCCAGCTCGTGGACACGGCAAGAGACCCAGTACTTC.

The chain has TRBV7-2 and TRBJ2-5; TRBD2 matches 9 bases. The CDR3 has 16 residues. CDR1 SGHTA and CDR2 FQGNSA come from the germline V gene. V lost 0 bases, J lost 2 bases, and 4 bases stayed unmatched. The CDR3 sequence: CASSLASSGAQETQYF. In DNA, the CDR3 is TGTGCCAGCAGCTTAGCATCTAGCGGGGCGCAAGAGACCCAGTACTTC.

This clone was detected ten times or more. Other nucleotide sequences in the sample specify the same CDR3. The gene calls are TRBV5-1 and TRBJ2-7; D is tentatively TRBD1 or TRBD2 (5 bases each). The CDR3 covers 15 residues. V was clipped by 4 bases and J by 3 bases, with 17 bases between them. Germline V gene sequence: CDR1 SGHRS, CDR2 YFSETQ. CDR3 in amino acids: CASSPEGTLNYEQYF. The CDR3 DNA reads as TGCGCCAGCAGCCCCGAGGGGACCCTGAACTACGAGCAGTACTTC.

The chain carries TRBV6-6 and TRBJ1-4, with 9 bases matching TRBD1. CDR1 is MNHNY and CDR2 is SVGAGI in the germline V gene (reference sequence). V lost 7 bases, J lost 7 bases, and 7 bases stayed unmatched. This CDR3 region has 14 residues. This CDR3 is CASTQGQGSEKLFF. The CDR3 bases are TGTGCCAGCACCCAAGGACAGGGGTCTGAAAAACTGTTTTTT.

This chain joins TRBV7-9 and TRBJ2-2; D is perhaps TRBD1 or TRBD2 (5 bases each). V lost 6 bases and J lost 5, with 16 bases in between. Germline CDR1 is SEHNR and CDR2 is FQNEAQ (reference sequence). CDR3 length: 15 residues. The CDR3 DNA reads TGTGCCAGCAGTCGTACCCGGGACGGAACCGGGGAGCTGTTTTTT. This codes for CASSRTRDGTGELFF.

This chain uses TRBV6-1 with TRBJ2-7; tentatively, D is TRBD2 (6 bases). The CDR3 is made up of 12 amino acids. The V and J ends lost 11 bases and 1 base respectively, with 12 bases between them. Per germline, CDR1 MNHNS and CDR2 SASEGT. The CDR3 is CACSGRSYEQYF. The CDR3 DNA sequence: TGTGCCTGCTCCGGGAGATCCTACGAGCAGTACTTC.

The V call is TRBV2, the J call TRBJ2-5; 13 bases map to TRBD2. The CDR3 has 17 amino acids. Germline V lookup: CDR1 SNHLY, CDR2 FYNNEI. Trimming at V came to 3 bases and at J to 5 bases, leaving 9 bases not matched to a gene. In DNA form, the CDR3 reads TGTGCCAGCAGTGAGTTTGGACTAGCGGGAGTATCGGAGACCCAGTACTTC. As protein: CASSEFGLAGVSETQYF.

The gene calls are TRBV5-1 and TRBJ1-4; a possible D gene is TRBD1 (6 bases). The CDR3 totals 16 residues. CDR1 is SGHRS and CDR2 is YFSETQ in the germline V gene. Trimming cost V 4 bases and J 3 bases, with 16 bases left between them. This CDR3 is CASSGGGWGSNEKLFF. CDR3 nucleotides: TGCGCCAGCAGCGGTGGGGGCTGGGGCTCTAATGAAAAACTGTTTTTT.

The V gene is TRBV4-1, the J gene TRBJ1-2; TRBD1 agrees at 8 bases. The CDR3 is made up of 15 amino acids. V lost 0 bases to trimming and J lost 8 bases; unmatched junction nucleotides: 8. Germline CDR1 reads MGHRA; CDR2 reads YSYEKL. DNA for the CDR3: TGCGCCAGCAGCCAAGATCAGGACAGGGCCCGGGGCTACACCTTC. Protein sequence: CASSQDQDRARGYTF.

The count of this clone is one. This rearrangement joins TRBV6-5 to TRBJ2-7, with D perhaps TRBD1 (6 bases). The CDR3 length is 16 residues. Germline values: CDR1 MNHEY, CDR2 SVGAGI. V dropped 0 bases and J dropped 2 bases, with 14 bases sitting between them. The CDR3 DNA reads TGTGCCAGCAGTTACTCTGGGAACCCAGGGGCCTACGAGCAGTACTTC. It encodes CASSYSGNPGAYEQYF.

The genes are TRBV9 and TRBJ2-5, with 7 nucleotides matching TRBD2. The J segment lost 7 bases and the V segment lost 0 bases, leaving 6 bases of the junction unmatched. The germline gives CDR1 SGDLS, CDR2 YYNGEE. This CDR3 has 14 amino acids. The CDR3 bases are TGTGCCAGCAGCGTAGCTTGGGGGGAGGGGACCCAGTACTTC. It is translated as CASSVAWGEGTQYF.

The chain's CDR3 is CASSTTSYEQYF. Written as DNA, the CDR3 is TGTGCCAGCAGTACAACGAGTTACGAGCAGTACTTC. The J gene is TRBJ2-7, the V gene TRBV28, with no clear D. This CDR3 comprises 12 residues. V was shortened by 5 bases and J by 4 bases, with 9 bases between the two germline ends. CDR1 MDHEN and CDR2 SYDVKM come from the germline V gene.

The sample holds one count of this clone. The chain is built from TRBV7-9 and TRBJ2-7; 10 nucleotides match TRBD2. This CDR3 has 19 residues. V gave up 7 bases and J gave up 4 bases; unmatched junction bases: 22. CDR1 and CDR2 (germline): SEHNR, FQNEAQ (reference sequence). CDR3 in amino acids: CASTQTVQPELAGLYEQYF. CDR3 in DNA: TGTGCCAGCACCCAAACGGTCCAACCGGAACTAGCGGGATTATACGAGCAGTACTTC.

The rearrangement uses TRBV5-1 and TRBJ1-3; D uncertain. CDR1 and CDR2 from the germline V gene are SGHRS and YFSETQ. V gave up 1 base and J gave up 2 bases, with 13 bases separating them. This CDR3 comprises 16 residues. CDR3 loop: CASSLLWAGTGNTIYF. The CDR3, as DNA: TGCGCCAGCAGCTTGTTATGGGCAGGTACTGGAAACACCATATATTTT.

This clone was detected a few times. V usage is TRBV12-5 and J usage is TRBJ2-3; TRBD2 agrees at 9 bases. With 2 bases clipped from V and 1 base from J, the junction kept 4 bases outside the gene matches. This CDR3 has 16 amino acids. Germline loops: CDR1 LGHNT, CDR2 FRNRAP. CDR3 sequence: CASGLRREGGTDTQYF. CDR3 in DNA: TGTGCTAGTGGTTTGAGGCGGGAGGGTGGCACAGATACGCAGTATTTT.

The rearrangement uses TRBV6-1 and TRBJ2-2; the D gene is possibly TRBD1 (6 bases). The V gene's germline CDR1 is MNHNS and CDR2 SASEGT. Trimming took off 2 bases at V and 0 bases at J, with 13 bases between the two ends. The CDR3 length is 17 residues. The CDR3 DNA reads as TGTGCCAGCAGTGAACTCCGACAGGCCGCGAACACCGGGGAGCTGTTTTTT. It is translated as CASSELRQAANTGELFF.

The genes are TRBV11-2 and TRBJ2-5; maybe TRBD2 (7 bases). The CDR3 runs 14 residues. Germline loops: CDR1 SGHAT, CDR2 FQNNGV. V lost 5 bases, J lost 3 bases, and 13 bases lay in between. In DNA, the CDR3 is TGTGCCAGCAGCCCCTTAGGGGGGGAAGAGACCCAGTACTTC. It specifies CASSPLGGEETQYF.

This chain uses TRBV7-8 with TRBJ2-7; 13 bases are shared with TRBD2. The CDR3 consists of 16 residues. Germline V gene lookup returns CDR1 SGHVS and CDR2 FQNEAQ. The J segment lost 3 bases and the V segment lost 5 bases, leaving 7 bases of the junction unmatched. In DNA form, the CDR3 reads TGTGCCAGCAGCGCCTATCGACTAGCGGGGGGCTACGAGCAGTACTTC. It is translated as CASSAYRLAGGYEQYF.

This clone came up a few times. V gene TRBV27 combines with J gene TRBJ2-6, with 8 bases identical to TRBD2. The CDR3 is 16 residues long. Germline V gene data show CDR1 as MNHEY and CDR2 as SMNVEV (reference sequence). Trimming cost V 3 bases and J 3 bases; bases outside gene matches: 4. CDR3 nucleotide sequence: TGTGCCAGCAGTTTGGGAGCGGGAGTTGGGGCCAACGTCCTGACTTTC. Its protein is CASSLGAGVGANVLTF.

V is TRBV6-6 and J is TRBJ1-1; 8 nucleotides agree with TRBD1. V trimming: 2 bases; J trimming: 3 bases; junction bases outside the gene matches: 2. This CDR3 spans 14 amino acids. CDR1 and CDR2 from the germline V gene are MNHNY and SVGAGI (reference sequence). CDR3 sequence reads: CASSYLTGDTEAFF. The CDR3 nucleotides read TGTGCCAGCAGTTACCTGACAGGGGACACTGAAGCTTTCTTT.